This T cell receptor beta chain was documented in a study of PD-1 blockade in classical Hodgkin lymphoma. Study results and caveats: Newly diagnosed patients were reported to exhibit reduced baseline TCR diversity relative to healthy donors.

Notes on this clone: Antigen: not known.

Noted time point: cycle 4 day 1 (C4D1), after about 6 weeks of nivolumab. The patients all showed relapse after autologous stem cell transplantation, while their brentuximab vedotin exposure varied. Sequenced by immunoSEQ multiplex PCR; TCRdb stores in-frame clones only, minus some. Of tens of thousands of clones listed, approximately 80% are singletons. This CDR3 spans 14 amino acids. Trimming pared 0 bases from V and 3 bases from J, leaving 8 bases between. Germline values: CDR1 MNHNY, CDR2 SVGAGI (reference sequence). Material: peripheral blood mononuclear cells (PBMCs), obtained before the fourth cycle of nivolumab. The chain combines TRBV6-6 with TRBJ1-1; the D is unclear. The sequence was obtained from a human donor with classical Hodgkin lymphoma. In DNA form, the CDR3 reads TGTGCCAGCAGTTACTCGAGGCGGGACACTGAAGCTTTCTTT. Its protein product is CASSYSRRDTEAFF.